A single sample is the source of the 5 T cell receptor beta chains below, sequenced in a study of control samples from healthy donors and cancer patients. Here immunoSEQ multiplex PCR was the method, and the copy in TCRdb shows in-frame clones only, minus some. Of around 130,000 clones detected, approximately 90% appear once; the ten largest clones hold around 10%. Sequencing was done on a sample of blood. Receptors originate from a man younger than 40 in good health.

The V call is TRBV6-6, the J call TRBJ1-1; D might be TRBD1 (5 bases). V was trimmed by 4 bases and J by 3 bases, leaving 12 bases between them. CDR1 and CDR2 from the germline V gene are MNHNY and SVGAGI (reference sequence). The CDR3 consists of 14 residues. DNA of the CDR3: TGTGCCAGCAGTTTGGGGCAGGCGTACACTGAAGCTTTCTTT. It yields the protein CASSLGQAYTEAFF.

This chain links TRBV5-1 with TRBJ2-7, with D possibly called TRBD1 or TRBD2 (5 bases each). The CDR3 is made up of 14 amino acids. Trimming left V 4 bases short and J 6 bases short, with 17 bases between. Germline CDR1 reads SGHRS; CDR2 reads YFSETQ. For the CDR3, the DNA is TGCGCCAGCAGCACGGGGACGTCTTCAGGCGAGCAGTACGTC. Protein: CASSTGTSSGEQYV.

This chain joins TRBV5-5 and TRBJ1-5, with D possibly being TRBD1 (5 bases). The CDR3 runs 17 residues. V was trimmed by 3 bases and J by 0 bases, leaving 16 bases between them. Germline V gene sequence: CDR1 SGHKS, CDR2 YYEKEE (reference sequence). The DNA for the CDR3 is TGTGCCAGCAGCTCCCTGGGGGGATTCGCTAGCAATCAGCCCCAGCATTTT. It translates to CASSSLGGFASNQPQHF.

The rearrangement uses TRBV7-9 and TRBJ2-5; D not resolved. There are 12 residues in the CDR3. Germline-derived CDR1 and CDR2 are SEHNR and FQNEAQ (reference sequence). V was trimmed by 5 bases and J by 5 bases, leaving 9 bases between them. The CDR3 DNA is TGTGCCAGCAGCCTTGGTCAGGAGACCCAGTACTTC. Its protein product is CASSLGQETQYF.

The V and J genes are TRBV11-2 and TRBJ1-1; no clear D. The germline gives CDR1 SGHAT, CDR2 FQNNGV. The CDR3 has 15 amino acids. Deletions cut 5 bases from V and 5 bases from J, with 18 bases between. CDR3 in amino acids: CASSPQDGRGTEAFF. In nucleotides, the CDR3 is TGTGCCAGCAGCCCCCAGGACGGGCGAGGGACTGAAGCTTTCTTT.